These T cell receptor beta chains were read from a single sample in a study of Graves' ophthalmopathy and Graves' hyperthyroidism. MiXCR, applied by TCRdb to the multiplex PCR reads, yields one record per CDR3 protein. In the table there are some 350,000 distinct CDR3 sequences, 17% of which are singletons. Sequences were obtained from peripheral blood. The receptors shown here come from an adult woman with stable Graves' hyperthyroidism. Both conserved end residues are part of each CDR3. D genes are given only for firm matches. Clone size appears in some rows only: once, few, many, or a class for an expanded clone.

d_call,v_call,clone_size,j_call,cdr3_aa,cdr3_nt
-,TRBV6-1,once,TRBJ1-3,CASSATGHFSGNTIYF,TGTGCCAGCAGCGCAACTGGGCACTTCTCTGGAAACACCATATATTTT
TRBD1,TRBV24-1,many,TRBJ2-7,CATSETGTGNEQYF,TGTGCCACCAGTGAAACCGGGACAGGGAATGAGCAGTACTTC
-,TRBV12-3/TRBV12-4,many,TRBJ2-7,CASSVGGWYEQYF,TGTGCCAGCAGCGTTGGGGGCTGGTACGAGCAGTACTTC
-,TRBV27,many,TRBJ1-6,CASSPRSQGSPLHF,TGTGCCAGCAGTCCCCGATCGCAGGGGTCACCCCTCCACTTT
-,TRBV27,many,TRBJ2-7,CASSRLESTYEQYF,TGTGCCAGCAGCCGACTAGAGTCTACCTACGAGCAGTACTTC
TRBD2,TRBV28,many,TRBJ2-7,CASSRDSGYVEEQYF,TGTGCCAGCAGTCGGGATAGCGGGTACGTTGAGGAGCAGTACTTC
-,TRBV28,many,TRBJ2-7,CASSFGTMNEQYF,TGTGCCAGCAGTTTCGGGACGATGAACGAGCAGTACTTC
TRBD1,TRBV2,many,TRBJ1-6,CASRESRGNNSPLHF,TGTGCCAGCAGAGAAAGCAGGGGGAATAATTCACCCCTCCACTTT
TRBD2,TRBV27,-,TRBJ2-7,CASRQLAGPYERYF,TGTGCCAGCCGCCAACTAGCGGGGCCCTACGAGCGGTACTTC
TRBD2,TRBV28,many,TRBJ2-7,CASSFNRLPASGMLGEQYF,TGTGCCAGCAGTTTTAATCGGTTACCCGCTAGCGGGATGTTGGGCGAGCAGTACTTC
-,TRBV12-3/TRBV12-4,-,TRBJ1-1,CASSLRRVTNTEAFF,TGTGCCAGCAGCCTGCGTAGGGTTACGAACACTGAAGCTTTCTTT
-,TRBV20-1,many,TRBJ1-2,CSARTTTNYGYTF,TGCAGTGCTAGAACCACTACTAACTATGGCTACACCTTC
TRBD1,TRBV6-2/TRBV6-3,many,TRBJ1-1,CASRVVTQGSITEAFF,TGTGCCAGCAGAGTGGTTACACAGGGGAGTATCACTGAAGCTTTCTTT
TRBD1,TRBV12-3/TRBV12-4,many,TRBJ1-5,CASSSRTGIGQPQHF,TGTGCCAGCAGTTCTAGGACAGGGATCGGTCAGCCCCAGCATTTT
-,TRBV6-1,many,TRBJ2-7,CASSEALGPYEQYF,TGTGCCAGCAGTGAAGCCCTAGGTCCCTACGAGCAGTACTTC